This paragraph covers one T cell receptor beta chain sequence. Its antigen remains unknown. Amplification of TCR alpha and beta CDR3 regions from RNA used iRepertoire nested multiplex PCR. One entry per CDR3 protein results from TCRdb running MiXCR on the multiplex PCR reads. The data contain fewer than 500,000 distinct CDR3 sequences, roughly 41% of them singletons. This sample stems from a study of glioma-infiltrating T cells. Across the whole study: Low-grade gliomas were grade II; glioblastomas were grade IV at initial diagnosis.

Study-level results: Patients with low tissue-blood divergence carried a signature set of shared blood CDR3 motifs.

Germline loops: CDR1 WSHSY, CDR2 SAAADI. Trimming shortened V by 2 bases and J by 5 bases, and 13 bases separated the two germline ends. The CDR3 is made up of 15 amino acids. The TCR was taken from a human donor with low-grade glioma or glioblastoma, undergoing nonglioma brain surgery, or in good health (not recorded which). The material sequenced was glioma tissue, nonneoplastic brain tissue, or PBMCs (not recorded which). The V and J genes are TRBV10-2 and TRBJ2-4, with D unresolved. The DNA of the CDR3 is TGCGCCAGCAGTGAGATGGGGTTTAGGGAAAACATTCAGTACTTC. The encoded protein is CASSEMGFRENIQYF.